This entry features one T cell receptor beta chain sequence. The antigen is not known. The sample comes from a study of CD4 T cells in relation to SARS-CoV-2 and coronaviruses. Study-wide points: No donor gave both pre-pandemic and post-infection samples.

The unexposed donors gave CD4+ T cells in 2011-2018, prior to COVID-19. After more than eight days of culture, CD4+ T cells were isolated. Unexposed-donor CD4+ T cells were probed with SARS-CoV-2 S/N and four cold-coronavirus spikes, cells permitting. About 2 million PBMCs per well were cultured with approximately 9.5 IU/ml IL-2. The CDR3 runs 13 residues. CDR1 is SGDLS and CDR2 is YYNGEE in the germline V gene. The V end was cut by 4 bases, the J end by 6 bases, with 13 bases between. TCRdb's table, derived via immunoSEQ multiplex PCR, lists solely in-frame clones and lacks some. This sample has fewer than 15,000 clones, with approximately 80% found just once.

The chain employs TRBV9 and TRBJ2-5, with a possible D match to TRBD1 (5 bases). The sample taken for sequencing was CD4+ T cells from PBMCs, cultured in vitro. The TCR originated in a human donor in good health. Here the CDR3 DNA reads TGTGCCAGCAGCCCACAGGTGGGGAAGACCCAGTACTTC. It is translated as CASSPQVGKTQYF.